This TCR beta chain was observed in a study of T cell repertoires in cytomegalovirus infection. MiXCR was run by TCRdb on the reads, yielding one entry per CDR3 protein. Here the sample spans hundreds of thousands of distinct CDR3 sequences, around 31% being singletons. The V gene's germline CDR1 is LNHNV and CDR2 YYDKDF (reference sequence). The V gene end was trimmed by 3 bases and the J gene end by 4 bases; junction bases not matched to a gene: 10. This CDR3 spans 17 amino acids. Note on this clonotype: Its antigen is undetermined.

The material was cultured PBMCs, obtained from culture after CMV antigen stimulation. The sequence came from a human donor in good health (CMV status not recorded). Some clones in this sample may be carry-over from other donors' samples. The chain couples TRBV15 to TRBJ2-1, with TRBD1 identical over 9 bases. The CDR3 region is CATSSGTGTGLYNEQFF. In DNA form, the CDR3 reads TGTGCCACCAGCAGTGGGACCGGGACAGGGCTATACAATGAGCAGTTCTTC. Filled out from reference TRBV15 and TRBJ2-1, the complete variable domain reads DAMVIQNPRYQVTQFGKPVTLSCSQTLNHNVMYWYQQKSSQAPKLLFHYYDKDFNNEADTPDNFQSRRPNTSFCFLDIRSPGLGDTAMYLCATSSGTGTGLYNEQFFGPGTRLTVL.